This TCR beta chain was recorded in a study of long-term antiretroviral therapy in people with HIV (dated by TCRdb to between 2022 and 2023). In terms of the full investigation: The earliest samples were collected approximately a decade before the 2015 WHO recommendation for immediate ART, a period when ART was typically delayed until CD4 counts fell. A retrospective serial study tested whether changes in peripheral blood TRB repertoire composition and diversity were associated with ART initiation and durable HIV suppression. A total of 192 cryopreserved PBMC samples were contributed to the cohort by 30 adults with confirmed HIV infection, with samples collected serially over a mean of approximately six years (range 1-12). Among the approximately 30 participants with HIV, eleven were female. No cross-contamination during QIAcube processing was shown when test extractions of a monoclonal T-cell line were performed alongside approximately 32 polyclonal samples.

The study at large found these results: Inferences about post-ART repertoire changes were limited because no data were available on ART adherence, viral resistance or therapy changes. The samples span the years 2004 to 2017, and the ART regimens used may be less effective than current regimens. Unsorted PBMC were profiled instead of sorted CD4+ and CD8+ T cells because pre-ART samples had limited cell numbers. A significant increase in TRB diversity was found to be associated with ART initiation, although TRB diversity was observed to remain significantly below that of transplant donor controls even after long-term ART. Because PBMC availability was limited, only the TCR beta chain was sequenced, with no alpha chain pairing. At every time point, the repertoire was dominated by expanded TRB clones first identified before ART initiation, although this dominance fluctuated and, in many PLHIV, declined after ART. CDR3 length ranges in HIV repertoires were narrower than in controls, and network structure suggested an antigen-experienced repertoire with only a slight naive shift after ART.

Inclusion was restricted to participants for whom at least one PBMC sample before ART initiation and at least two post-ART samples were available. All participants with HIV were treated in the United States of America. Before DNA extraction, cryopreserved samples of roughly 1-10 million PBMC were thawed and washed. At the time of the earliest PBMC sample, participants with HIV were aged between 23 and 54 years. Per participant, PBMC samples came from 1-4 timepoints prior to ART initiation and 2-8 timepoints following ART initiation, for a median of 7 samples. For every participant, serial HIV viral load, CD4+ T-cell count, ART history and demographic data were obtained. A Qiagen kit on a QIAcube was used to extract genomic DNA from unsorted PBMC, with samples processed in batches of 12. The immunoSEQ hsTCRB v3.0 assay was used at survey level resolution for TRB variable region sequencing. A depth of roughly 35,000-55,000 T-cell genomes per sample was targeted for TRB sequencing. Pooled TRB libraries were sequenced on an Illumina MiSeq with a v3 150-cycle kit. As for the original processing: Repertoire analysis ran in R within a reproducible Nextflow workflow covering QC, data transformation and analysis. LymphoSeq2, an R package for exploring AIRR-Seq data, was used to implement custom analyses. A handful of samples that produced fewer than 5000 total TRB sequences were removed, so about 200 HIV repertoires were analyzed. Among the 170 to 200 HIV repertoires that were kept, roughly 58 were collected before ART initiation and roughly 130 were collected after ART initiation. Repertoires were downsampled to 5000 TRB nucleotide sequences, and summary statistics were averaged over 100 downsampling iterations. TRB sequences were retained for analysis only if CDR3 regions of at least seven amino acids were present. Diversity was measured with a Shannon entropy-derived clonality score and the Gini coefficient. Repertoire networks linked the top 5000 CDR3 amino acid sequences whenever two sequences differed by an edit distance of one. GLIPH2 predicted antigen specificity groups and MHC restriction for TRB CDR3 amino acid sequences. To flag known CMV, EBV, HIV or tissue antigen associations, CDR3 amino acid sequences were matched against VDJdb and McPAS-TCR. Pre-ART, post-ART and control groups were compared with Wilcoxon signed-rank tests and Holm-Bonferroni correction. Here the immuneACCESS table is served through TCRdb, limited to in-frame sequences with V and J called. Missing clones are a known gap in these copies; in checked studies unresolved V genes cover under half, and the rest lacks a known reason. That table gives V, J and clone size, and the DNA gave D and trimming. This sample lists about 20,000 clones; roughly 84% were detected once. The top ten clonotypes cover around 11% of the sample.

Points on this clone: Its antigen is not yet known. Base quality data are lacking; no much larger clone is found one base away.

Deletion took 6 bases off V and 2 bases off J, with a span of 7 bases between the germline ends. As encoded in the germline V gene, CDR1 is SQVTM while CDR2 is ANQGSEA. The CDR3 contains 11 residues, cysteine and phenylalanine counted. The read is trimmed to its CDR3 DNA, 33 bases read in frame from base 1. In this chain, TRBV29-1 is recombined with TRBJ1-1, with TRBD1 as a weak D call on 6 bases. This clonotype was obtained from a man aged 35 to 55 with HIV. The sample here was unsorted PBMCs, taken about 2.5 years after starting antiretroviral therapy. The sequenced DNA: TGCAGCGTGGGGGCCAACACTGAAGCTTTCTTT. This is translated as CSVGANTEAFF.